The 15 T cell receptor beta chains presented below share a single source sample, sequenced in a study of cytomegalovirus exposure and HLA in healthy donors (TCRdb year 2017). Library generation was performed with the immunoSEQ multiplex PCR assay. A mixture of 60 forward primers for TCR Vbeta segments and 13 reverse primers for TCR Jbeta segments was used in the multiplex PCR. The source is immuneACCESS, and TCRdb retained only in-frame sequences with V and J called. Part of the clones is not carried over; for the studies checked, unresolved V genes explain less than half of this, and the remainder is unexplained. This sample gives about 120,000 clones in total; about 78% of them show up just once. The ten biggest clones cover 8.2% of the sample. Material: PBMCs. These receptors were collected from a woman aged 40 to 49 in good health and CMV-seropositive.

In its sample, this clone was seen a few times. V usage is TRBV6-6 and J usage is TRBJ1-5, with D tentatively TRBD1 (6 bases). The germline V gene encodes CDR1 MNHNY and CDR2 SVGAGI (reference sequence). This CDR3 region has 15 residues. Trimming removed 3 bases from V and 3 bases from J, with 12 bases in between. The CDR3 bases are TGTGCCAGCAGTTATCCCGCAGGGGACAATCAGCCCCAGCATTTT. Translating it yields CASSYPAGDNQPQHF.

The chain uses TRBV7-9 and TRBJ2-5; no firm D call. Germline loops: CDR1 SEHNR, CDR2 FQNEAQ (reference sequence). The CDR3 is made up of 13 amino acids. V was shortened by 2 bases and J by 4 bases, with 8 bases between the two germline ends. The DNA of the CDR3 is TGTGCCAGCAGCTTACAACAGTTAGAGACCCAGTACTTC. Translation gives CASSLQQLETQYF.

The chain couples TRBV10-3 to TRBJ2-7; D perhaps matches TRBD1 (6 bases). The CDR3 is 12 amino acids. Germline V gene sequence: CDR1 ENHRY, CDR2 SYGVKD. Trimming cost V 3 bases and J 6 bases, with 9 bases left between them. The CDR3 nucleotides are TGTGCCATCAGTGACCCCAGGGGCGAGCAGTACTTC. Translated: CAISDPRGEQYF.

The chain is built from TRBV4-2 and TRBJ1-2, with 7 bases aligning to TRBD1. The germline gives CDR1 LGHNA, CDR2 YNFKEQ. The CDR3 length is 16 residues. V dropped 0 bases and J dropped 4; count of bases not matched to a gene: 8. CDR3 in DNA: TGTGCCAGCAGCCAAGACGCGGGACAGACATTCTATGGCTACACCTTC. Its translation is CASSQDAGQTFYGYTF.

This clone was observed a handful of times. The gene calls are TRBV5-6 and TRBJ1-2, with D uncertain. Germline V gene data show CDR1 as SGHDT and CDR2 as YYEEEE. The CDR3 sequence is 11 residues long. Trimming stripped 5 bases from V and 10 bases from J, with 12 bases between. CDR3 sequence (DNA): TGTGCCAGCAGACCCCAGGCCTTCTACACCTTC. It encodes CASRPQAFYTF. The complete variable domain, with remaining parts taken from reference TRBV5-6 and TRBJ1-2, reads DAGVTQSPTHLIKTRGQQVTLRCSPKSGHDTVSWYQQALGQGPQFIFQYYEEEERQRGNFPDRFSGHQFPNYSSELNVNALLLGDSALYLCASRPQAFYTFGSGTRLTVV.

The chain has TRBV5-8 and TRBJ2-1; 14 bases are a match to TRBD2. From germline, CDR1 is SGHTS and CDR2 YDEGEE. Unmatched junction bases numbered 5, after V lost 5 bases and J lost 4 bases. This CDR3 contains 16 residues. The CDR3 nucleotides read TGTGCCAGCAGGCGACTAGCGGGGGGGGAATACAATGAGCAGTTCTTC. Its protein product is CASRRLAGGEYNEQFF.

This rearrangement joins TRBV2 to TRBJ1-1, with TRBD1 matching 7 bases. Germline assignment: CDR1 SNHLY and CDR2 FYNNEI. The CDR3 length is 13 residues. V gave up 6 bases and J gave up 7 bases; unmatched junction bases: 8. The CDR3 DNA reads TGTGCCAGCAGCATAACAGGGGTGAGTGAAGCTTTCTTT. It encodes CASSITGVSEAFF.

V usage is TRBV11-2 and J usage is TRBJ2-7; TRBD2 matches 8 bases. V lost 8 bases to trimming and J lost 5 bases; unmatched junction nucleotides: 2. This CDR3 is 11 amino acids long. Looked up from germline, CDR1 is SGHAT and CDR2 is FQNNGV. CDR3 nucleotide sequence: TGTGCCAGCGGACTAGCAGACGAGCAGTACTTC. Its protein is CASGLADEQYF.

The J gene is TRBJ2-5, the V gene TRBV7-9; possible D gene TRBD2, 5 bases. The V end lost 2 bases, the J end lost 0 bases, and 22 bases lay between the germline ends. The CDR3 has 19 residues. Germline V lookup: CDR1 SEHNR, CDR2 FQNEAQ (reference sequence). The CDR3 here is CASSLYGIRTGMYQETQYF. The DNA for the CDR3 is TGTGCCAGCAGCTTATACGGGATCAGGACGGGGATGTACCAAGAGACCCAGTACTTC.

This clone came up once. V usage is TRBV28 and J usage is TRBJ1-1; no reliable D call. Germline CDR1 and CDR2: MDHEN and SYDVKM. The CDR3 loop spans 16 amino acids. V lost 7 bases, J lost 4 bases, and 22 bases lay in between. The CDR3 protein is CASTTPGRAVVTEAFF. Here the CDR3 DNA reads TGTGCCAGCACCACCCCTGGGAGGGCTGTGGTCACTGAAGCTTTCTTT. The whole variable domain, filled in from reference TRBV28 and TRBJ1-1, reads DVKVTQSSRYLVKRTGEKVFLECVQDMDHENMFWYRQDPGLGLRLIYFSYDVKMKEKGDIPEGYSVSREKKERFSLILESASTNQTSMYLCASTTPGRAVVTEAFFGQGTRLTVV.

Remarks on this clone: Other DNA sequences in this sample translate to the same CDR3. The chain has TRBV6-5 and TRBJ1-1; D is possibly TRBD1 (5 bases). The germline V gene has CDR1 MNHEY and CDR2 SVGAGI. With 6 bases removed from V and 1 base from J, the gap between germline ends came to 9 bases. The CDR3 has 13 amino acids. In DNA, the CDR3 is TGTGCCAGCAGCTCAAGGGGGAACACTGAAGCTTTCTTT. Translated: CASSSRGNTEAFF.

V and J are TRBV18 and TRBJ2-2; 7 bases map to TRBD1. CDR3 length: 14 amino acids. Germline values: CDR1 KGHSH, CDR2 LQKENI. V dropped 3 bases and J dropped 10; count of bases not matched to a gene: 8. The CDR3 here is CASSPDRNQQELFF. CDR3 sequence (DNA): TGTGCCAGCTCACCGGACAGGAATCAGCAGGAGCTGTTTTTT.

This clone was seen only a few times. J is TRBJ1-2 and V is TRBV13; a weak D match, TRBD1 (6 bases). The CDR3 extends over 15 amino acids. Germline V CDR1 and CDR2: PRHDT, FYEKMQ (reference sequence). V gave up 4 bases and J gave up 0 bases, with 12 bases separating them. CDR3 amino acids: CASSSTGPANYGYTF. The CDR3 DNA is TGTGCCAGCAGCTCTACAGGGCCGGCTAACTATGGCTACACCTTC.

The chain carries TRBV7-2 and TRBJ1-1; the D gene is possibly TRBD1 (6 bases). Deletions cut 5 bases from V and 10 bases from J, with 14 bases between. The CDR3 runs to 12 residues. CDR1 and CDR2 (germline): SGHTA, FQGNSA. Here the CDR3 reads CASSRDTGRAFF. CDR3 bases: TGTGCCAGCAGCCGAGACACAGGGAGAGCTTTCTTT.

V gene TRBV5-1 combines with J gene TRBJ2-2, with 9 bases identical to TRBD2. Germline CDR1 and CDR2: SGHRS and YFSETQ. The CDR3 extends over 15 amino acids. J was trimmed by 8 bases and V by 1 base; bases with no gene match: 6. The CDR3 DNA is TGCGCCAGCAGCTTGCGAGCGGGGGGCACGGGGGAGCTGTTTTTT. It encodes CASSLRAGGTGELFF.